One and the same sample provided the 7 T cell receptor beta chains below, sequenced in a study of CD8+ T cells in alopecia areata (dated by TCRdb to 2016 to 2018). Libraries came from the immunoSEQ multiplex PCR assay. For TCR sequencing, RNA was extracted from every sample and reverse transcribed into cDNA to serve as template. TCRdb stores this immuneACCESS table with in-frame sequences only. Part of the clones is absent; in the studies checked, under half of the shortfall reflects unresolved V genes, and no reason is known for the rest. This sample gives roughly 170,000 clones in total; approximately 59% of them show up just once. The top ten clones comprise approximately 15% of the sample. The intended sense of this specimen's time point label: baseline before oral tofacitinib. This specimen consisted of CD4+ T cells sorted from blood, obtained at week 0. Source of these receptors: a human donor with alopecia areata.

V usage is TRBV19 and J usage is TRBJ2-1; TRBD2 is a possible D gene (5 bases). CDR3 length: 15 amino acids. V lost 7 bases, J lost 0 bases, and 13 bases lay in between. The germline gives CDR1 LNHDA, CDR2 SQIVND (reference sequence). The CDR3 DNA follows: TGTGCCAGTAATGAAGCTAGCAGCTCCTACAATGAGCAGTTCTTC. Amino acids: CASNEASSSYNEQFF.

The genes are TRBV19 and TRBJ1-2, with a weak D call TRBD1 (5 bases). Germline V gene lookup returns CDR1 LNHDA and CDR2 SQIVND (reference sequence). CDR3 size: 13 residues. Trimming stripped 7 bases from V and 4 bases from J, with 13 bases between. The CDR3 loop reads CASTLGQGYGYTF. The CDR3 region has the DNA TGTGCCAGTACCCTGGGGCAGGGCTATGGCTACACCTTC.

This clone was seen just once. This rearrangement joins TRBV30 to TRBJ1-1, with D unclear. Germline V gene data show CDR1 as GTSNPN and CDR2 as SVGIG (reference sequence). The CDR3 is 13 amino acids. Trimming removed 3 bases at V and 0 bases at J, with 8 bases between. The DNA of the CDR3 is TGTGCCTGGAGCCTAAGGTTGAACACTGAAGCTTTCTTT. It codes for CAWSLRLNTEAFF.

This clone was counted only a few times. V usage is TRBV7-9 and J usage is TRBJ1-3, with 7 bases aligning to TRBD1. The CDR3 spans 15 residues. Unmatched junction bases numbered 11, after V lost 5 bases and J lost 7 bases. Per the germline V gene, CDR1 is SEHNR and CDR2 is FQNEAQ (reference sequence). The CDR3 coding sequence is TGTGCCAGCAGCCCGATCACAGGGGACGGGAACACCATATATTTT. Its translation is CASSPITGDGNTIYF.

The gene calls are TRBV28 and TRBJ2-7, with TRBD1 matching over 8 bases. The CDR3 has 13 residues. The junction had 9 bases not matched to a gene; V was cut back by 10 bases and J by 4 bases. Germline CDR1 is MDHEN and CDR2 is SYDVKM. CDR3 residues: CATRGPEVYEQYF. In nucleotides, the CDR3 is TGTGCCACCAGGGGGCCGGAGGTTTACGAGCAGTACTTC.

This clone has only a few counts. The chain employs TRBV7-2 and TRBJ1-2, with 8 bases aligning to TRBD1. Trimming at V came to 1 base and at J to 8 bases, leaving 6 bases not matched to a gene. The length of the CDR3 is 14 residues. Germline CDR1 reads SGHTA; CDR2 reads FQGNSA. CDR3 sequence: CASSLDGQGRGYTF. The CDR3 DNA follows: TGTGCCAGCAGCTTAGACGGACAGGGCAGAGGCTACACCTTC.

The rearrangement uses TRBV30 and TRBJ2-5; D not certain. V was clipped by 1 base and J by 5 bases, with 17 bases between them. This CDR3 contains 15 residues. Germline V gene sequence: CDR1 GTSNPN, CDR2 SVGIG (reference sequence). The CDR3 loop is CAWSAGGVLIETQYF. For the CDR3, the DNA is TGTGCCTGGAGTGCCGGTGGAGTTCTCATCGAGACCCAGTACTTC.